Listed below are T cell receptor beta chains from one sample, sequenced in a study of cytomegalovirus exposure and HLA in healthy donors. Repertoires were generated with immunoSEQ multiplex PCR, while TCRdb's copy carries only in-frame clones and drops some. The data contain about 140,000 clones, approximately 82% of them seen just once; the ten biggest clones take up around 1.9%. Sequenced: PBMCs. Every receptor here comes from a woman between 40 and 55 years old in good health and CMV-seronegative. Both conserved end residues are trimmed from each CDR3. Each record gives: V gene, J gene, CDR3 protein.

v_gene: TRBV28
j_gene: TRBJ2-7
CDR3aa: ASSPPRLAWGEQY

v_gene: TRBV5-6
j_gene: TRBJ1-6
CDR3aa: ASSFSRSVNNSPLH

v_gene: TRBV19
j_gene: TRBJ1-5
CDR3aa: ASSILAGANQPQH

v_gene: TRBV11-3
j_gene: TRBJ2-7
CDR3aa: ASSFPGDEQY

v_gene: TRBV9
j_gene: TRBJ2-5
CDR3aa: ASSVDRGGRSEQY

v_gene: TRBV9
j_gene: TRBJ2-5
CDR3aa: ASSVGYGGTEETQY

v_gene: TRBV28
j_gene: TRBJ1-5
CDR3aa: ATTPPQH

v_gene: TRBV7-9
j_gene: TRBJ2-2
CDR3aa: ASRPNGGGELF

v_gene: TRBV7-9
j_gene: TRBJ2-3
CDR3aa: SSSWRETGGPTDTQY

v_gene: TRBV6-6
j_gene: TRBJ1-5
CDR3aa: ASRQWVQPQH

v_gene: TRBV27
j_gene: TRBJ2-1
CDR3aa: ASSAPPSGRSYNEQF

v_gene: TRBV5-5
j_gene: TRBJ2-7
CDR3aa: ASSFGVTYEQY

v_gene: TRBV18
j_gene: TRBJ2-2
CDR3aa: ASSLRTANTGELF

v_gene: TRBV7-9
j_gene: TRBJ2-2
CDR3aa: ASSLSGGRNTGELF

v_gene: TRBV4-2
j_gene: TRBJ2-5
CDR3aa: ASSQGLAGDETQY

v_gene: TRBV27
j_gene: TRBJ1-1
CDR3aa: ASIRRTGATNTEAF

v_gene: TRBV28
j_gene: TRBJ2-2
CDR3aa: ASSPQLGSGELF

v_gene: TRBV9
j_gene: TRBJ2-7
CDR3aa: ASSAGTSGMSEQY

v_gene: TRBV18
j_gene: TRBJ1-2
CDR3aa: ASSPPVRGAPSNYGYT

v_gene: TRBV9
j_gene: TRBJ2-1
CDR3aa: ASSVGLDYYNEQF

v_gene: TRBV30
j_gene: TRBJ1-5
CDR3aa: AWSGQLNQPQH

v_gene: TRBV4-2
j_gene: TRBJ2-4
CDR3aa: ASSTGTSAQNIQY

v_gene: TRBV6-5
j_gene: TRBJ2-7
CDR3aa: ASRSGTSGSYEQY

v_gene: TRBV29-1
j_gene: TRBJ1-1
CDR3aa: SVCRETEAF

v_gene: TRBV4-2
j_gene: TRBJ2-2
CDR3aa: ASSTETGASGELF

v_gene: TRBV27
j_gene: TRBJ2-7
CDR3aa: ASSFWPGIRYEQY

v_gene: TRBV7-9
j_gene: TRBJ2-3
CDR3aa: ASSWLLAGVYRDTQY

v_gene: TRBV30
j_gene: TRBJ2-1
CDR3aa: AWSLRGEQF

v_gene: TRBV7-2
j_gene: TRBJ1-6
CDR3aa: ASSLVGGIDSPLH

v_gene: TRBV4-1
j_gene: TRBJ2-7
CDR3aa: ASSQRVSSGFDEQY

v_gene: TRBV11-2
j_gene: .
CDR3aa: ASSLSRSQSYEQY

v_gene: TRBV28
j_gene: TRBJ1-1
CDR3aa: ASSSYRGTEAF

v_gene: TRBV12-5
j_gene: TRBJ1-1
CDR3aa: ASGSLTGEAF

v_gene: TRBV15
j_gene: TRBJ2-7
CDR3aa: ATSRDPGNYEQY

v_gene: TRBV28
j_gene: TRBJ2-1
CDR3aa: ASEGTSGSYNEQF

v_gene: TRBV11-3
j_gene: TRBJ2-7
CDR3aa: ASSPGQGVSYEQY

v_gene: TRBV27
j_gene: TRBJ2-1
CDR3aa: ASSPMWTSGYNEQF

v_gene: TRBV2
j_gene: TRBJ2-2
CDR3aa: ASSDRGNTGELF

v_gene: TRBV18
j_gene: TRBJ1-2
CDR3aa: ASSPSGGHTAYGYT

v_gene: TRBV13
j_gene: TRBJ2-3
CDR3aa: ASSLFLLAGGPRNITDTQY

v_gene: TRBV4-2
j_gene: TRBJ2-1
CDR3aa: ASSQGVLAGVGSYNEQF

v_gene: TRBV5-1
j_gene: TRBJ2-7
CDR3aa: ASSLQGIAYEQY

v_gene: TRBV5-4
j_gene: TRBJ2-1
CDR3aa: ASSVNYNEQF